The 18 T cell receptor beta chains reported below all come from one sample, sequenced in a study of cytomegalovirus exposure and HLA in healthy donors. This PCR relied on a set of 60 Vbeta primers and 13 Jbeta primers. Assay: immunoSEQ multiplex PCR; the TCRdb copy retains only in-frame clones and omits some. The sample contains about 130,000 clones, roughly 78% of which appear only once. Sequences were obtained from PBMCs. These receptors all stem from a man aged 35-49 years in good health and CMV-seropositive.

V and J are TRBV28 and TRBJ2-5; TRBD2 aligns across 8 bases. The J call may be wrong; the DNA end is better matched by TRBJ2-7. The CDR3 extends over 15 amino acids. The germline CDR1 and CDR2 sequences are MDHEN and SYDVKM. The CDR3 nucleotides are TGTGCCAGCAGTACCCCCCTAGCGGGCTCCTACGAGCAGTACTTC. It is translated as CASSTPLAGSYEQYF.

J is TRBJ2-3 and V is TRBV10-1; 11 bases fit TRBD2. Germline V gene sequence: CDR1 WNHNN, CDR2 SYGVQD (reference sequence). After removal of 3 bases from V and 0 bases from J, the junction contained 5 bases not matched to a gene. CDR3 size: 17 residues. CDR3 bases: TGCGCCAGCAGTGACTTAGCGGGAGGGCCAAGCACAGATACGCAGTATTTT. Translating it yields CASSDLAGGPSTDTQYF.

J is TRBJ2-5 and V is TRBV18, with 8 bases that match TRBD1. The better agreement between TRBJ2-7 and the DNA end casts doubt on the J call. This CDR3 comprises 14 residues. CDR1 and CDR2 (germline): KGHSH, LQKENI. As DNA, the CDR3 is TGTGCCAGCTCACCTGGACAGGGTGGGGTCGAGCAGTACTTC. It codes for CASSPGQGGVEQYF.

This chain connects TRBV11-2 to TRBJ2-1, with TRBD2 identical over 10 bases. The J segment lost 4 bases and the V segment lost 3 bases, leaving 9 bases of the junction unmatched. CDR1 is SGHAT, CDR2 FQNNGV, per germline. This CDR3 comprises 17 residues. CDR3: CASSFSPGLAAYNEQFF. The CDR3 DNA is TGTGCCAGCAGCTTCTCCCCCGGACTAGCGGCGTACAATGAGCAGTTCTTC.

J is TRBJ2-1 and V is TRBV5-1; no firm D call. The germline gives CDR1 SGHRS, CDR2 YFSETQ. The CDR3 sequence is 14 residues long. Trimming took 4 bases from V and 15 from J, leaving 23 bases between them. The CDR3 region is CASSQVQLQSSWFF. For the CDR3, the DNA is TGCGCCAGCAGCCAGGTACAACTCCAGTCCAGTTGGTTCTTC.

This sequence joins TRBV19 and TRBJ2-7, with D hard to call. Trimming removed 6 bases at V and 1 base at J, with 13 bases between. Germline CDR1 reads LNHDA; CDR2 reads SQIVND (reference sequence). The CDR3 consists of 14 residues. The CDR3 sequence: CASSVLLSSYEQYF. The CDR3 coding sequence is TGTGCCAGTAGCGTACTATTATCTTCCTACGAGCAGTACTTC.

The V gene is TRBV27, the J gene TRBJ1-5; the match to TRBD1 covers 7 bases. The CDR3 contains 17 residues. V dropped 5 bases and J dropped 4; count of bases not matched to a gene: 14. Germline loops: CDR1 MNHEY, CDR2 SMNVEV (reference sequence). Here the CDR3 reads CASSPPPDRDPNQPQHF. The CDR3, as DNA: TGTGCCAGCAGTCCGCCCCCCGACAGGGACCCTAATCAGCCCCAGCATTTT.

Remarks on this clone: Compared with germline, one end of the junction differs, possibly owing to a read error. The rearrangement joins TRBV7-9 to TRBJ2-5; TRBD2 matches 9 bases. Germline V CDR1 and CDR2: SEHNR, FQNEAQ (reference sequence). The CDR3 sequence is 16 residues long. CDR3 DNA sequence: TGTTCCAGCAGCTTAGGAGTCGGACTAGCGTGGGAGACCCAGTACTTC. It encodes CSSSLGVGLAWETQYF.

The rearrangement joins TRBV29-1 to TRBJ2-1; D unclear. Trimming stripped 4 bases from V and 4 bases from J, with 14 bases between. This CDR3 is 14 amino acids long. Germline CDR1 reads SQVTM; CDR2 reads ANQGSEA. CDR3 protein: CSVAEEISYNEQFF. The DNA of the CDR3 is TGCAGCGTTGCTGAGGAAATTTCTTACAATGAGCAGTTCTTC.

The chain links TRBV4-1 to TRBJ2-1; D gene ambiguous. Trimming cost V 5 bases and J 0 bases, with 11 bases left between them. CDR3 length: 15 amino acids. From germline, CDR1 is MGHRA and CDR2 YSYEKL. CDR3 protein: CASSYRLSSYNEQFF. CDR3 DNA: TGCGCCAGCAGCTACCGGTTAAGCTCCTACAATGAGCAGTTCTTC.

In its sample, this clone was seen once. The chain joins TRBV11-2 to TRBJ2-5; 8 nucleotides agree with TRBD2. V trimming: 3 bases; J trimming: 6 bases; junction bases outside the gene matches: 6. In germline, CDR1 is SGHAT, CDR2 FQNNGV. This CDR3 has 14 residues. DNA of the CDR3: TGTGCCAGCAGCTTCACGACTAGCGAGCAGACCCAGTACTTC. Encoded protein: CASSFTTSEQTQYF.

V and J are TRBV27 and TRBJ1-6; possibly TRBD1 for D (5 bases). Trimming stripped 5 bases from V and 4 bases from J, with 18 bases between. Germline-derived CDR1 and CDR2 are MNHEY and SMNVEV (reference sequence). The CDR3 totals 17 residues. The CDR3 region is CASSRGVQPAYNSPLHF. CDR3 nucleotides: TGTGCCAGCAGTCGGGGGGTTCAACCAGCTTATAATTCACCCCTCCACTTT.

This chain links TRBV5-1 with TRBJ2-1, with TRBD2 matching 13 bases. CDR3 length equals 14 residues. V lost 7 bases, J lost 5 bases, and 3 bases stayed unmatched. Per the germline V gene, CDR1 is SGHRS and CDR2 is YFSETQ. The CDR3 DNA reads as TGCGCCAGCTCCGGACTAGCGGGAGACAATGAGCAGTTCTTC. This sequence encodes CASSGLAGDNEQFF.

CDR3 nucleotide sequence: TGTGCCAGCAGCCAAATCCGGGGGGCAGATACGCAGTATTTT. It is translated as CASSQIRGADTQYF. The chain is built from TRBV4-2 and TRBJ2-3, with 7 bases fitting TRBD2. The CDR3 is 14 residues long. The ends lost 2 bases at V and 4 bases at J; junction bases unmatched: 3. Germline assignment: CDR1 LGHNA and CDR2 YNFKEQ.

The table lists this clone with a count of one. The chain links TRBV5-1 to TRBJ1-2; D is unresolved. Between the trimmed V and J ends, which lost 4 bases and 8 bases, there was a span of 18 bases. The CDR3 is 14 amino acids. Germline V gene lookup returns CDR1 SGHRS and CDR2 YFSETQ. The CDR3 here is CASSVSGLGAGYTF. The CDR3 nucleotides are TGCGCCAGCAGCGTTTCGGGGTTAGGAGCCGGCTACACCTTC.

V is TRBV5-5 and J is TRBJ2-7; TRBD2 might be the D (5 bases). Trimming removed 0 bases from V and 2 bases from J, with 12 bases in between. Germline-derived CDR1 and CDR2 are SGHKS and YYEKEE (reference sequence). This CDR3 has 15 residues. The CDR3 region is CASSLGAGRAYEQYF. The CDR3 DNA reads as TGTGCCAGCAGCTTGGGGGCGGGTCGAGCCTACGAGCAGTACTTC.

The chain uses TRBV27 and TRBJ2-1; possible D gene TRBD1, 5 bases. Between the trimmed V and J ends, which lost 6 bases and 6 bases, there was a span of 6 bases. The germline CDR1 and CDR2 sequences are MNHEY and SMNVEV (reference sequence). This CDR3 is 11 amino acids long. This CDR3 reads CASSQGNEQFF. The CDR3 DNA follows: TGTGCCAGCAGCCAGGGCAATGAGCAGTTCTTC.

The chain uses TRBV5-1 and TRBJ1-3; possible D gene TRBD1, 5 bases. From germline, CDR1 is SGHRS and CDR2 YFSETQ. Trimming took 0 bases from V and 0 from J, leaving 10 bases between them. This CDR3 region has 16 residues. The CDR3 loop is CASSLGSGDSGNTIYF. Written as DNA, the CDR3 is TGCGCCAGCAGCTTGGGATCGGGGGACTCTGGAAACACCATATATTTT.